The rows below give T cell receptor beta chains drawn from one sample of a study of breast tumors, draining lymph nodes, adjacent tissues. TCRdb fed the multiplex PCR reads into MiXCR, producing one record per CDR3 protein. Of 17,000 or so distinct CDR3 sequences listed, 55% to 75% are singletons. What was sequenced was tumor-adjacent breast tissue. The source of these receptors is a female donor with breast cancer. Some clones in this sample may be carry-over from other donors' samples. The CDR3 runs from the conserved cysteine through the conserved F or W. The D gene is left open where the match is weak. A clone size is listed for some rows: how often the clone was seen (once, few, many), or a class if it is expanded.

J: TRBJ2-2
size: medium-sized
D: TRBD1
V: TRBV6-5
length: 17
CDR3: CASSYYRDRVSTGELFF
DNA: TGTGCCAGCAGTTACTACCGGGACAGGGTATCCACCGGGGAGCTGTTTTTT

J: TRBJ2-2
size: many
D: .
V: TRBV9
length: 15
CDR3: CASSVLDANTGELFF
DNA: TGTGCCAGCAGCGTGCTTGACGCGAACACCGGGGAGCTGTTTTTT

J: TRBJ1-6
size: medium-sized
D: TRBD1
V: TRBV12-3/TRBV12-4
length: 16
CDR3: CASSLAGTAYNSPLHF
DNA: TGTGCCAGCAGTTTAGCCGGGACAGCGTATAATTCACCCCTCCACTTT

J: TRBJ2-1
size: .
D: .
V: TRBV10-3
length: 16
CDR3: CAISGGVNSDYNEQFF
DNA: TGTGCCATCAGTGGGGGGGTTAACTCAGACTACAACGAGCAGTTCTTC

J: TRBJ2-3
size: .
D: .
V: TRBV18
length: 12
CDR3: CASSLQFPEQYF
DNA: TGTGCCAGCTCACTCCAATTCCCCGAGCAGTATTTT

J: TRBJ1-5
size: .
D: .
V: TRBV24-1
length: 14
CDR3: CATSAGGWDQPQHF
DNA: TGTGCCACCAGTGCTGGGGGTTGGGATCAGCCCCAGCATTTT

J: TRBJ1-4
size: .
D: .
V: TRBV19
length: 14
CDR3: CASQPIREVEKLFF
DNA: TGTGCCAGTCAGCCGATCAGGGAGGTCGAAAAACTGTTTTTT

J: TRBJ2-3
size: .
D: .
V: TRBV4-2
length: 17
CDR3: CASSQDLTTGGTDTQYF
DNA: TGTGCCAGCAGCCAAGATCTAACGACAGGTGGCACAGATACGCAGTATTTT

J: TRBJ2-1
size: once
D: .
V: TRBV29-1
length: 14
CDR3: CSVENPETFNEQFF
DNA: TGCAGCGTAGAAAACCCCGAAACCTTCAATGAGCAGTTCTTC

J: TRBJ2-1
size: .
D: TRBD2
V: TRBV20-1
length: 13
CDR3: CSARGILAGAQFF
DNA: TGCAGTGCTAGAGGGATTCTAGCGGGGGCCCAGTTCTTC

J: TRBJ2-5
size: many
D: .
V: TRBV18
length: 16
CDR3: CASSPYLNSAGETQYF
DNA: TGTGCCAGCTCACCCTACCTCAATAGTGCCGGGGAGACCCAGTACTTC

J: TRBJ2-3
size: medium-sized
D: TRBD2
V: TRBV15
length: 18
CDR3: CATSRDTLAGALGDTQYF
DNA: TGTGCCACCAGCAGAGATACACTAGCGGGGGCCCTGGGGGATACGCAGTATTTT

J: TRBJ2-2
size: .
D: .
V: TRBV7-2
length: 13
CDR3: CASSLAWGGELFF
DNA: TGTGCCAGCAGCTTAGCGTGGGGCGGGGAGCTGTTTTTT

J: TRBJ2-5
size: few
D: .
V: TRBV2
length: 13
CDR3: CASSDIIRETQYF
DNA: TGTGCCAGCAGTGATATTATTCGTGAGACCCAGTACTTC

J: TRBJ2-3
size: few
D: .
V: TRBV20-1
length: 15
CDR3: CSATTRGTSADAQYF
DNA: TGCAGTGCTACGACTCGGGGGACCAGCGCAGATGCGCAGTATTTT

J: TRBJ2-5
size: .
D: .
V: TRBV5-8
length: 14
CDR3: CASSLVPGRGTQYF
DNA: TGTGCCAGCAGCTTGGTTCCGGGGCGAGGGACCCAGTACTTC

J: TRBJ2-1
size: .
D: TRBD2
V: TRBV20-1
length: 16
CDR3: CSAMWTSGSSYNEQFF
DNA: TGCAGTGCTATGTGGACTAGCGGTAGCTCCTACAATGAGCAGTTCTTC

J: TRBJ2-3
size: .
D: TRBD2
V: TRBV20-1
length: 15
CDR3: CSAPAASGVTDTQYF
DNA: TGCAGTGCTCCCGCGGCTAGCGGAGTCACAGATACGCAGTATTTT

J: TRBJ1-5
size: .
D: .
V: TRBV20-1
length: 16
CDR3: CSARSTGRGRNQPQHF
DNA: TGCAGTGCTAGATCCACAGGGAGGGGACGCAATCAGCCCCAGCATTTT

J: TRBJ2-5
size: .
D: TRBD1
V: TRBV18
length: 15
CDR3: CASSLQQGAQETQYF
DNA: TGTGCCAGCTCTCTACAACAGGGGGCCCAAGAGACCCAGTACTTC

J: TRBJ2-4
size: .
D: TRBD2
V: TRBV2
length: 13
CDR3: CASRSGGAGIPDF
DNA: TGTGCCAGCCGATCGGGGGGGGCGGGAATTCCAGACTTC

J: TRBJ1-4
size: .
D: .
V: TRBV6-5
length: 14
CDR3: CASSSREFGEKLFF
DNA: TGTGCCAGCAGCTCGAGGGAGTTCGGTGAAAAACTGTTTTTT

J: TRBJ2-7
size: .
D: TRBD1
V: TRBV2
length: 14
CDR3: CASIPTGSSYEQYF
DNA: TGTGCCAGCATTCCGACAGGGAGCTCCTACGAGCAGTACTTC

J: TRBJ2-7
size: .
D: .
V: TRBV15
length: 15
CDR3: CATSREKGYAYEQYF
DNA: TGTGCCACCAGCAGAGAAAAGGGATACGCCTACGAGCAGTACTTC

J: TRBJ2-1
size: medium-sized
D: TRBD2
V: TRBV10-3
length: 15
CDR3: CAISEGLAGGNEQFF
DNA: TGTGCCATCAGTGAGGGACTAGCGGGGGGCAATGAGCAGTTCTTC

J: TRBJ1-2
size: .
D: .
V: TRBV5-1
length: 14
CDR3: CASSLGRGLDGYTF
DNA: TGTGCCAGCAGCTTGGGCAGGGGACTTGATGGCTACACCTTC